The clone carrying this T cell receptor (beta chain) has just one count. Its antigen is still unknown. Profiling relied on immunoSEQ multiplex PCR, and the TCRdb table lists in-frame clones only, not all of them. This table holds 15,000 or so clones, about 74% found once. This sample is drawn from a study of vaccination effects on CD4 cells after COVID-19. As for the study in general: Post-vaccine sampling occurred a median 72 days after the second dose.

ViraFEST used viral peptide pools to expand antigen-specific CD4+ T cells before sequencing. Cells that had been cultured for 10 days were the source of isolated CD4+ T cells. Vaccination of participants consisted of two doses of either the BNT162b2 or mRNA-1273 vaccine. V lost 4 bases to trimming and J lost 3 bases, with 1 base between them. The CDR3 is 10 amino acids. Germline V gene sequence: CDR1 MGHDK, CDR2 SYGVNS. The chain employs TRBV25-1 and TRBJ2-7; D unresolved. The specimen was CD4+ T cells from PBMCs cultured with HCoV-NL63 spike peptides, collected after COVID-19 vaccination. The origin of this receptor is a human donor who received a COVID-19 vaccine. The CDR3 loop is CASSGYEQYF. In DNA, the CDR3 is TGTGCCAGCAGTGGCTACGAGCAGTACTTC.